This is a list of T cell receptor beta chains from one sample in a study of shared clonotypes between healthy human individuals. Some clones are missing from TCRdb's copy, which holds only in-frame ones; the method was immunoSEQ multiplex PCR. Of 110,000 or so clones listed, around 68% are singletons. Sequencing used memory CD8+ T cells sorted from blood. The receptors stem from a woman in her 30s in good health. CDR3s include the opening cysteine and the closing phenylalanine or tryptophan. D genes are given only for firm matches. Expanded clones are given a class, and other clones once, few, many or no size at all.

>-|TRBV18|TRBD2|TRBJ2-7
TGTGCCAGCTCACCACCCCATAGCGGGAGAGGCTACGAGCAGTACTTC
CASSPPHSGRGYEQYF
>-|TRBV28|TRBD2|TRBJ2-7
TGTGCCAGCAATTCGCTCCCGACTAGCGCCTACGAGCAGTACTTC
CASNSLPTSAYEQYF
>-|TRBV15|-|TRBJ1-5
TGTGCCACCAGCAGAGCGCTCCGCTCCCAGCCCCAGCATTTT
CATSRALRSQPQHF
>many|TRBV6-6|-|TRBJ2-3
TGTGCCAGCAGTTACTCCCGCGCGGGCTCAGATACGCAGTATTTT
CASSYSRAGSDTQYF
>-|TRBV9|-|TRBJ1-1
TGTGCCAGCAGCGTAGCCTGGGGGACTGAAGCTTTCTTT
CASSVAWGTEAFF
>few|TRBV5-1|-|TRBJ2-7
TGCGCCAGCAGCTCAACCTTCTCCTACGAGCAGTACTTC
CASSSTFSYEQYF
>few|TRBV29-1|-|TRBJ1-2
TGCAGCGTTGAAGCCGGGGTTGGTGGCTACACCTTC
CSVEAGVGGYTF
>-|TRBV19|-|TRBJ2-3
TGTGCCAGTAGTGAAACTAGCTCACCCGCGGGGGATACGCAGTATTTT
CASSETSSPAGDTQYF
>-|TRBV11-2|TRBD2|TRBJ2-3
TGTGCCAGCATGCTGGGCGGGAGCGACTCAGATACGCAGTATTTT
CASMLGGSDSDTQYF
>-|TRBV2|-|TRBJ1-2
TGTGCCAGCAGTGCCCAGGGACCTAACTATGGCTACACCTTC
CASSAQGPNYGYTF
>many|TRBV28|TRBD1|TRBJ1-1
TGTGCCAGCAGTTCGCCGGACAGGGGGAGGACTGAAGCTTTCTTT
CASSSPDRGRTEAFF
>-|TRBV18|TRBD1|TRBJ1-3
TGTGCCAGCTCACCGATCAGACAGGGCCCCTCTGGAAACACCATATATTTT
CASSPIRQGPSGNTIYF
>-|TRBV19|TRBD2|TRBJ2-1
TGTGCCAGTAGTACGTTAGCGGGAGTAGGGTGGTGGTACAATGAGCAGTTCTTC
CASSTLAGVGWWYNEQFF
>-|TRBV25-1|TRBD2|TRBJ2-3
TGTGCCGTCCGGGGGGGATACACAGATACGCAGTATTTT
CAVRGGYTDTQYF
>medium-sized|TRBV6-4|TRBD2|TRBJ2-2
TGTGCCAGCAGTGGACTAGCGGGAGACACCGGGGAGCTGTTTTTT
CASSGLAGDTGELFF
>-|TRBV19|-|TRBJ2-1
TGTGCCAGTAGTATAGATGGGGGGGGCGGCCCCAGGAATGAGCAGTTCTTC
CASSIDGGGGPRNEQFF
>-|TRBV28|-|TRBJ2-1
TGTGCCAGCAGTTTATTTTTTGTGGATTACAATGAGCAGTTCTTC
CASSLFFVDYNEQFF
>few|TRBV5-1|-|TRBJ1-1
TGCGCCAGCAGCTTGGAAAGGGTATTTAACACTGAAGCTTTCTTT
CASSLERVFNTEAFF
>-|TRBV19|TRBD1|TRBJ1-5
TGTGCCAGTCGAAATTCGGACAGGGGGCAGTTCAATCAGCCCCAGCATTTT
CASRNSDRGQFNQPQHF
>once|TRBV27|TRBD1|TRBJ2-7
TGTGCCAGCAGTGCCGGGACAGGGCCCTACGAGCAGTACTTC
CASSAGTGPYEQYF
>few|TRBV7-9|TRBD2|TRBJ2-7
TGTGCCAGCTCAGGGACTAGCGGGGACGAGCAGTACTTC
CASSGTSGDEQYF
>-|TRBV27|-|TRBJ1-5
TGTGCCAGCAGTTTTGCTCGGAAAGGGCAGCCCCAGCATTTT
CASSFARKGQPQHF
>once|TRBV25-1|TRBD2|TRBJ2-7
TGTGCCAGCAGCGCCGGGACTAGCGGGACCCTCAGCTCCTACGAGCAGTACTTC
CASSAGTSGTLSSYEQYF
>-|TRBV28|TRBD1|TRBJ2-7
TGTGCCAGCAGTTCACAGGGGGGTTCCTACGAGCAGTACTTC
CASSSQGGSYEQYF
>once|TRBV11-2|-|TRBJ2-7
TGTGCCAGCAGCTTAGGGGCAAGGTCCTACGAGCAGTACTTC
CASSLGARSYEQYF
>-|TRBV19|TRBD1|TRBJ1-4
TGTGCCAGTACGGTAGGGGGCAATGAAAAACTGTTTTTT
CASTVGGNEKLFF
>once|TRBV23-1|TRBD2|TRBJ2-5
TGCGCCAGCAGTCAATCCTCTAGCGGGAGTTTTAGAGAGACCCAGTACTTC
CASSQSSSGSFRETQYF
>once|TRBV19|TRBD1|TRBJ1-1
TGTGCCAGTAGGTTGGGACAGGGGACACCTGAAGCTTTCTTT
CASRLGQGTPEAFF
>-|TRBV9|-|TRBJ2-1
TGTGCCAGCAGCGTAGAAGGCGGGTGGCAGGAGAGCTCCTACAATGAGCAGTTCTTC
CASSVEGGWQESSYNEQFF
>-|TRBV19|-|TRBJ2-1
TGTGCCAGTAGTATCTGGGGGCCGGATGAGCAGTTCTTC
CASSIWGPDEQFF
>few|TRBV6-1|TRBD2|TRBJ2-7
TGTGCCAGCAGTGCGACTAGCGGGAGCTCCAACGAGCAGTACTTC
CASSATSGSSNEQYF
>once|TRBV25-1|TRBD2|TRBJ2-7
TGTGCCAGCAGTGAATTTGGGACTAGCGGGAGTTACGAGCAGTACTTC
CASSEFGTSGSYEQYF
>-|TRBV11-3|TRBD2|TRBJ2-5
TGTGCCAGCAGCCCGGGGGGGGAGAGGCAAGAGACCCAGTACTTC
CASSPGGERQETQYF
>-|TRBV6-6|-|TRBJ2-7
TGTGCCAGCAGTTACTCGATGCGGGGCGAGCAGTACTTC
CASSYSMRGEQYF
>-|TRBV4-1|-|TRBJ2-7
TGCGCCAGCAGCCTAACCATTTTAAACAGGGACGAGCAGTACTTC
CASSLTILNRDEQYF
>-|TRBV28|-|TRBJ2-4
TGTGCCAGCAGTTTCCCGCAGCTAGCCAAAAACATTCAGTACTTC
CASSFPQLAKNIQYF
>-|TRBV6-4|-|TRBJ1-3
TGTGCCAGCATTGACGGCTCTGGAAACACCATATATTTT
CASIDGSGNTIYF
>many|TRBV21-1|-|TRBJ2-1
TGTGCCAGCAGCAAATTTTGGGCGGGCCGTCTCAATGAGCAGTTCTTC
CASSKFWAGRLNEQFF
>-|TRBV11-2|-|TRBJ2-7
TGTGCCAGCAGCTCTTCAGAGACCTACGAGCAGTACTTC
CASSSSETYEQYF
>-|TRBV5-4|TRBD1|TRBJ2-7
TGCGCCAGCAGCCTCGTCGGGACAGGAGCCTACGAGCAGTACTTC
CASSLVGTGAYEQYF
>-|TRBV6-5|TRBD1|TRBJ2-7
TGTGCCAGCAGTTACTCAGGGACAGTCGAGCAGTACTTC
CASSYSGTVEQYF
>-|TRBV19|-|TRBJ2-7
TGTGCCAGTAGTGGCGAGCAGTACTTC
CASSGEQYF
>-|TRBV4-2|TRBD1|TRBJ2-2
TGTGCCAGCAGCCCCACGACAGGGGGCGACACCGGGGAGCTGTTTTTT
CASSPTTGGDTGELFF
>once|TRBV25-1|TRBD1|TRBJ2-5
TGTGCCAGCAGTGACAGTGGAGTGGCAGGGGGCTTTGCAGAGACCCAGTACTTC
CASSDSGVAGGFAETQYF
>few|TRBV11-2|TRBD1|TRBJ2-7
TGTGCCAGCAGCTATTCAGCAGGGGGCGAGCAGTACTTC
CASSYSAGGEQYF
>many|TRBV2|-|TRBJ1-1
TGTGCCAGCAGTGGGCCTGAAGCTTTCTTT
CASSGPEAFF
>-|TRBV7-9|-|TRBJ1-1
TGTGCCAGCAGCCTGGACAGAAGAGGTGAAGCTTTCTTT
CASSLDRRGEAFF
>-|TRBV4-1|TRBD1|TRBJ2-7
TGCGCCAGCAGCCAAGGAGACAGGGGTTCCTGGTACGAGCAGTACTTC
CASSQGDRGSWYEQYF
>-|TRBV30|-|TRBJ2-7
TGTGCCTGGGGGACATCCGAGCAGTACTTC
CAWGTSEQYF
>-|TRBV7-9|TRBD2|TRBJ2-7
TGTGCCAGCAGCTTAAGAATTGCGGGGGATTACGAGCAGTACTTC
CASSLRIAGDYEQYF
>once|TRBV27|-|TRBJ2-7
TGTGCCAGCAGTCCGGTCAGGGGCGGGTACGAGCAGTACTTC
CASSPVRGGYEQYF
>-|TRBV28|-|TRBJ2-7
TGTGCCAGCAGCGCGACACGTACCTACGAGCAGTACTTC
CASSATRTYEQYF
>-|TRBV19|-|TRBJ1-2
TGTGCCAGTCGCCTGTCGGTCTACTATGGCTACACCTTC
CASRLSVYYGYTF
>-|TRBV2|-|TRBJ2-7
TGTGCCAGCAGACGCGGACTATCCCTACGTGAGCAGTACTTC
CASRRGLSLREQYF